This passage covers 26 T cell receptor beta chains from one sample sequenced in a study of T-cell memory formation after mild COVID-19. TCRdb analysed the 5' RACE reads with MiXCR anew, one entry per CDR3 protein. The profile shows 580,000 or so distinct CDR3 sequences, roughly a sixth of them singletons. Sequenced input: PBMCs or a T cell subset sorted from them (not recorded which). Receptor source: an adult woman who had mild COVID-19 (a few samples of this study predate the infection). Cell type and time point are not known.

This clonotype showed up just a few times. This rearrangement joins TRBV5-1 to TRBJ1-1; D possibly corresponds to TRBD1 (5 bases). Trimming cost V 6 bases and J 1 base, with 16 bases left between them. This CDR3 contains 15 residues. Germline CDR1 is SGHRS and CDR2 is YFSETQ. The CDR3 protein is CASNKLGGTNTEAFF. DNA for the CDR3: TGCGCCAGCAACAAACTGGGGGGGACGAACACTGAAGCTTTCTTT. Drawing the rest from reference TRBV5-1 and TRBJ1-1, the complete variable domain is KAGVTQTPRYLIKTRGQQVTLSCSPISGHRSVSWYQQTPGQGLQFLFEYFSETQRNKGNFPGRFSGRQFSNSRSEMNVSTLELGDSALYLCASNKLGGTNTEAFFGQGTRLTVV.

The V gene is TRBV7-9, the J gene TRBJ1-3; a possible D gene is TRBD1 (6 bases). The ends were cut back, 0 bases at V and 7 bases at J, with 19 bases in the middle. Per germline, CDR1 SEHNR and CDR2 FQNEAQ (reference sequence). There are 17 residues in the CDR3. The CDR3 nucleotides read TGTGCCAGCAGCTTAGCCGACAGGAATATAGGAGTGAACACCATATATTTT. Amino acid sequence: CASSLADRNIGVNTIYF. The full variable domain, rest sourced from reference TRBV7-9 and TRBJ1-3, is DTGVSQNPRHKITKRGQNVTFRCDPISEHNRLYWYRQTLGQGPEFLTYFQNEAQLEKSRLLSDRFSAERPKGSFSTLEIQRTEQGDSAMYLCASSLADRNIGVNTIYFGEGSWLTVV.

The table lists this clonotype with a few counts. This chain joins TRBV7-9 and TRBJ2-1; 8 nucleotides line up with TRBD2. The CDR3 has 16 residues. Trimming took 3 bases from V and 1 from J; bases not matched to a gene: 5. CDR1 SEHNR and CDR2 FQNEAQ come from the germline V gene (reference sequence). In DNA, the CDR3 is TGTGCCAGCAGCTTTTTTGCGGGAGGTTCCTACAATGAGCAGTTCTTC. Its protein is CASSFFAGGSYNEQFF.

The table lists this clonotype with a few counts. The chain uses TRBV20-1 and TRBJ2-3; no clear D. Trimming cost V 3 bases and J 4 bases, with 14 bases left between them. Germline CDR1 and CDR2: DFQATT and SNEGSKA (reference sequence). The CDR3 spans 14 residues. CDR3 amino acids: CSASREVAADTQYF. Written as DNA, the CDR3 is TGCAGTGCTAGCCGTGAAGTGGCGGCAGATACGCAGTATTTT.

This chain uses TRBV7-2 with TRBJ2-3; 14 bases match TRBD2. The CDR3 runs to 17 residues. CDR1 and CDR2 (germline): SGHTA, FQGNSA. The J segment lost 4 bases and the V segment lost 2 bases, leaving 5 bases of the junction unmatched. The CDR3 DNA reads TGTGCCAGCAGCTTATTGATGGGACTAGCGGGAGCAGATACGCAGTATTTT. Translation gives CASSLLMGLAGADTQYF.

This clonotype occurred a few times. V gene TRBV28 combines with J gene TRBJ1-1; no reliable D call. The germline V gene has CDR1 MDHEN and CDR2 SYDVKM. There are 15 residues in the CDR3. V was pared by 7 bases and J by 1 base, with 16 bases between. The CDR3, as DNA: TGTGCCAGCACTCTTCAGTGGGCTTCGAACACTGAAGCTTTCTTT. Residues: CASTLQWASNTEAFF.

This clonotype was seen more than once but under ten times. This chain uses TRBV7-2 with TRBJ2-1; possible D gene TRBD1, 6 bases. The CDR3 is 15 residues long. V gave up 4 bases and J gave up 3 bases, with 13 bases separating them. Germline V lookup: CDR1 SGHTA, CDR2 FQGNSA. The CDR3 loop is CASSSRRQVYNEQFF. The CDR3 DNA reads TGTGCCAGCAGCTCCCGTCGACAGGTCTACAATGAGCAGTTCTTC.

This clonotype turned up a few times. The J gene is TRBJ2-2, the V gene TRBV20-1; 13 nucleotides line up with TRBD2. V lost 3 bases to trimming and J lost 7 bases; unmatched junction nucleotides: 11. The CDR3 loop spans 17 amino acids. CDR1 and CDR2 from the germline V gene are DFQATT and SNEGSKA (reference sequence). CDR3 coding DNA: TGCAGTGCTAGGGGTACTAGCGGGAGGGCCGGTAGCGGGGAGCTGTTTTTT. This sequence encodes CSARGTSGRAGSGELFF.

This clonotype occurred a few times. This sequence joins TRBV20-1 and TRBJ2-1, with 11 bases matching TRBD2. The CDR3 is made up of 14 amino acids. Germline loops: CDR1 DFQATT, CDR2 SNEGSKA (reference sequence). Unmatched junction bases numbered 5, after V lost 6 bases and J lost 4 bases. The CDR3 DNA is TGCAGTGCCCCGGGACTAGCGGAGTACAATGAGCAGTTCTTC. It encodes CSAPGLAEYNEQFF.

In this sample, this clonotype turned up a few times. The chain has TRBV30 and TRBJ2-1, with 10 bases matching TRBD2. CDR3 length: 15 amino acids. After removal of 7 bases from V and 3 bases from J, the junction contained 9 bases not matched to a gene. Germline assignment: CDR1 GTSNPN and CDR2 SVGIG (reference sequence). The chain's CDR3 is CAFLDTSGVYNEQFF. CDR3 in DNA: TGTGCCTTTCTGGATACTAGCGGGGTCTACAATGAGCAGTTCTTC.

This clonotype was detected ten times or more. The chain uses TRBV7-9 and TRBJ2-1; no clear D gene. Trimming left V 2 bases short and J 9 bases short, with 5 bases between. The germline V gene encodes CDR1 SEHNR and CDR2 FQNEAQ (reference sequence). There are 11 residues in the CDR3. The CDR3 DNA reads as TGTGCCAGCAGCTTATGGGGTGAGCAGTTCTTC. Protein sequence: CASSLWGEQFF.

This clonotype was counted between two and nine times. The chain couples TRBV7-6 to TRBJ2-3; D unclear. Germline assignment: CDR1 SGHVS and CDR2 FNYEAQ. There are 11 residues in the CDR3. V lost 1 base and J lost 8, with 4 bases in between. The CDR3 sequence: CASSLGVTQYF. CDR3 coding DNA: TGTGCCAGCAGCTTAGGTGTTACGCAGTATTTT.

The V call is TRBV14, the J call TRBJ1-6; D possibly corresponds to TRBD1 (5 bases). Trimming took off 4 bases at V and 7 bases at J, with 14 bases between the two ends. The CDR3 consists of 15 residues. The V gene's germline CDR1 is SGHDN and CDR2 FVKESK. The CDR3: CASSLYGALNSPLHF. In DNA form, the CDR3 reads TGTGCCAGCAGCCTCTACGGGGCCCTAAATTCACCCCTCCACTTT.

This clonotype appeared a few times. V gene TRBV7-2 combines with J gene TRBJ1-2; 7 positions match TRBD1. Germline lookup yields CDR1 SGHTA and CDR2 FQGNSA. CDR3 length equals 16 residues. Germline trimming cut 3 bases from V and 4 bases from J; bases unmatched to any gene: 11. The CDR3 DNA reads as TGTGCCAGCAGCTTTACATCCGGGACAGCCCTCTATGGCTACACCTTC. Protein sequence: CASSFTSGTALYGYTF.

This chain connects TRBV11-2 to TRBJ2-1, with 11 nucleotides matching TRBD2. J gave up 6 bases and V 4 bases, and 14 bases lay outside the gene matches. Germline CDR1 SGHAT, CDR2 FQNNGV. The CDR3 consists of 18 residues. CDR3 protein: CASSSNTDPSGRFNEQFF. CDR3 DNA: TGTGCCAGCAGCTCTAACACCGATCCTAGCGGGAGGTTCAATGAGCAGTTCTTC.

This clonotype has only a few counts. The CDR3 bases are TGTGCCAGCAGTATTGGAGGTTTGATTACTGAAGCTTTCTTT. Amino acids: CASSIGGLITEAFF. The chain recombines TRBV2 with TRBJ1-1; D not certain. There are 14 residues in the CDR3. Germline V lookup: CDR1 SNHLY, CDR2 FYNNEI. The V end lost 5 bases, the J end lost 5 bases, and 15 bases lay between the germline ends.

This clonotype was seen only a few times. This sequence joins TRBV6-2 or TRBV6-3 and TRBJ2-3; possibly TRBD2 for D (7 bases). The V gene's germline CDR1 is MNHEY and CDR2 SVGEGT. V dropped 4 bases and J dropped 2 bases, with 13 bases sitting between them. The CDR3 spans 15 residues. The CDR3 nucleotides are TGTGCCAGCAGTTCGGGGGGCGATTTCACAGATACGCAGTATTTT. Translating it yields CASSSGGDFTDTQYF.

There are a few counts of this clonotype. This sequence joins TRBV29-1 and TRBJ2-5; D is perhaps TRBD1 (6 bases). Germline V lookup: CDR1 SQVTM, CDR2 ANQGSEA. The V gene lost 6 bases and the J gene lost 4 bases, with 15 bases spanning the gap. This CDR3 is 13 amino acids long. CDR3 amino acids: CSVWDKGRETQYF. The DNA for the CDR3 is TGCAGCGTGTGGGACAAGGGGCGAGAGACCCAGTACTTC.

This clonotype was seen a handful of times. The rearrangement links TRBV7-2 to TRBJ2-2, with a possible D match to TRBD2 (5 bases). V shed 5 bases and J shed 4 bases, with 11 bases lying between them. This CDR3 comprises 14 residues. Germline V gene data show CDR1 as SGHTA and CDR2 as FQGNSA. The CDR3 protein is CASSLYAGTGELFF. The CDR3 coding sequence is TGTGCCAGCAGCCTTTATGCGGGCACCGGGGAGCTGTTTTTT.

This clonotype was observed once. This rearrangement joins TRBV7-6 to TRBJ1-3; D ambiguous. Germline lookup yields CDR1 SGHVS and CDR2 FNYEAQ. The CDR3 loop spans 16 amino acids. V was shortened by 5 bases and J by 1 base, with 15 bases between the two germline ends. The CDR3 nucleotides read TGTGCCAGCAGCCCGAAGGCAGAGGTATCTGGAAACACCATATATTTT. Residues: CASSPKAEVSGNTIYF.

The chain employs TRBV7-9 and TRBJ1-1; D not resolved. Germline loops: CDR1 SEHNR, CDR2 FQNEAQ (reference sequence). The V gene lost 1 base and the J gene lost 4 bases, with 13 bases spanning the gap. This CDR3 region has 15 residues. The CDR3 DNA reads TGTGCCAGCAGCTTAGACTTAATTCGGGCCACTGAAGCTTTCTTT. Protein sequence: CASSLDLIRATEAFF.

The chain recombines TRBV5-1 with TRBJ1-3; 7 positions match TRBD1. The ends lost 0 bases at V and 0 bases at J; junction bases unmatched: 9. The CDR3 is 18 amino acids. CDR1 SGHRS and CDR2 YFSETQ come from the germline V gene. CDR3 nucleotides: TGCGCCAGCAGCTTGGACCCGGGACAGAGTGACTCTGGAAACACCATATATTTT. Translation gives CASSLDPGQSDSGNTIYF.

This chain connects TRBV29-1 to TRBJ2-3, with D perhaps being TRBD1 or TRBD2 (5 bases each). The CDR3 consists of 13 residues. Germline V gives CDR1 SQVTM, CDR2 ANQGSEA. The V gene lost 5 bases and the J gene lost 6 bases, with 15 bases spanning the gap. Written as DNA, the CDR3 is TGCAGCGTTTCACAGGAACCGGGGGATACGCAGTATTTT. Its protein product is CSVSQEPGDTQYF.

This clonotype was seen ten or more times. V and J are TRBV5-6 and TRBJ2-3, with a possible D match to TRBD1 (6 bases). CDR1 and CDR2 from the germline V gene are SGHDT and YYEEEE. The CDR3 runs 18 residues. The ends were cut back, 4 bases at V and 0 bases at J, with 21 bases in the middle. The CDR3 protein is CASSTDRLILPSTDTQYF. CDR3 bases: TGTGCCAGCAGCACGGACAGACTAATACTTCCAAGCACAGATACGCAGTATTTT. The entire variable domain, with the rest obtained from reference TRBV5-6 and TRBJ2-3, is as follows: DAGVTQSPTHLIKTRGQQVTLRCSPKSGHDTVSWYQQALGQGPQFIFQYYEEEERQRGNFPDRFSGHQFPNYSSELNVNALLLGDSALYLCASSTDRLILPSTDTQYFGPGTRLTVL.

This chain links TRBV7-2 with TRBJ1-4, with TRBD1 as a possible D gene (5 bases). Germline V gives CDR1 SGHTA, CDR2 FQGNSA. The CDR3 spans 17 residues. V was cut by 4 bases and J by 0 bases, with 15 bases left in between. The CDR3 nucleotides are TGTGCCAGCAGCTCGTGGGGGACCGTCGCAACTAATGAAAAACTGTTTTTT. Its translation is CASSSWGTVATNEKLFF. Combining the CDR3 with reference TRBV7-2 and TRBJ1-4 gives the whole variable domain GAGVSQSPSNKVTEKGKDVELRCDPISGHTALYWYRQSLGQGLEFLIYFQGNSAPDKSGLPSDRFSAERTGGSVSTLTIQRTQQEDSAVYLCASSSWGTVATNEKLFFGSGTQLSVL.

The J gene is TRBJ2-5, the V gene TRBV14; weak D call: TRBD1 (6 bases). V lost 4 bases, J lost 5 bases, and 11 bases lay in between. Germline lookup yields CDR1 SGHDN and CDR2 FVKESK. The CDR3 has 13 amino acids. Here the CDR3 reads CASSRYTGETQYF. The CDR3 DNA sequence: TGTGCCAGCAGCCGATATACAGGGGAGACCCAGTACTTC.